This T cell receptor (beta chain) was sequenced in a study of response to subunit inactivated influenza vaccine. Study results and caveats: Each seasonal influenza vaccination, the authors suggested, recruits few new T cells.

As to this clonotype: Its cognate antigen is unknown.

The germline gives CDR1 MNHEY, CDR2 SVGEGT. V gave up 6 bases and J gave up 7 bases, with 18 bases separating them. The CDR3 length is 15 residues. A single record per CDR3 protein comes from TCRdb applying MiXCR to the RT-PCR reads. Counted here are approximately 530,000 distinct CDR3 sequences, 10% to 15% occurring once; the ten biggest clones make up 10% to 15%. V is TRBV6-2 or TRBV6-3 and J is TRBJ1-4; D might be TRBD1 (5 bases). This TCR derives from a man aged 50 to 59 who received an inactivated influenza vaccine. Sample: PBMCs from blood, taken roughly 6 weeks after vaccination. The CDR3 spells CASSLRGLGGEKLFF. CDR3 DNA: TGTGCCAGCAGCCTCCGGGGCCTCGGCGGTGAAAAACTGTTTTTT.